This record looks at one T cell receptor beta chain sequence and its context. Its antigen is still unknown. 60 Vbeta and 13 Jbeta primers were used in PCR. TCRdb's copy holds only in-frame clones and misses some; the assay was immunoSEQ multiplex PCR. The table has 100,000 to 120,000 clones, around 79% seen once. Germline loops: CDR1 SGHRS, CDR2 YFSETQ. The CDR3 totals 19 residues. The J segment lost 2 bases and the V segment lost 2 bases, leaving 10 bases of the junction unmatched. This entry comes from a study of cytomegalovirus exposure and HLA in healthy donors. Study-level findings and limits: Only CMV serostatus was available as immune exposure information. Earlier analysis found most TCR beta V segments productive about 87% or about 30% of the time.

The rearrangement links TRBV5-1 to TRBJ2-1; 13 nucleotides agree with TRBD2. Sequenced: PBMCs. This receptor was identified in a woman in her twenties or thirties in good health and CMV-seronegative. The CDR3 reads CASSFPLGTSGATYNEQFF. The CDR3 DNA sequence: TGCGCCAGCAGCTTCCCCCTCGGGACTAGCGGGGCCACCTACAATGAGCAGTTCTTC. The whole variable domain, remainder taken from reference TRBV5-1 and TRBJ2-1, is KAGVTQTPRYLIKTRGQQVTLSCSPISGHRSVSWYQQTPGQGLQFLFEYFSETQRNKGNFPGRFSGRQFSNSRSEMNVSTLELGDSALYLCASSFPLGTSGATYNEQFFGPGTRLTVL.